These 21 T cell receptor beta chains originate from one sample sequenced in a study of cytomegalovirus exposure and HLA in healthy donors. This PCR relied on a set of 60 Vbeta primers and 13 Jbeta primers. TCRdb's copy holds only in-frame clones and misses some; the assay was immunoSEQ multiplex PCR. The sample includes a few hundred thousand clones, approximately 84% seen only once; the top ten take roughly 2%. The material sequenced was PBMCs. Receptor source: a woman aged 40 to 49 in good health and CMV-seropositive.

The chain combines TRBV19 with TRBJ2-7, with unresolved D. V lost 2 bases to trimming and J lost 5 bases, with 7 bases between them. Germline CDR1 and CDR2: LNHDA and SQIVND (reference sequence). The CDR3 consists of 12 residues. CDR3 region: CASSIRGDEQYF. In DNA form, the CDR3 reads TGTGCCAGTAGTATACGCGGAGACGAGCAGTACTTC.

The chain carries TRBV7-3 and TRBJ2-7; 14 bases fit TRBD2. Germline assignment: CDR1 SGHTA and CDR2 FQGTGA. The V gene end was trimmed by 3 bases and the J gene end by 3 bases; junction bases not matched to a gene: 16. This CDR3 comprises 20 residues. The CDR3 is CASSFTTPGLAGVKSYEQYF. The CDR3, as DNA: TGTGCCAGCAGCTTTACAACACCGGGACTAGCGGGAGTAAAGAGCTACGAGCAGTACTTC.

The CDR3 is CASSQGNSIAGVPDTQYF. The DNA of the CDR3 is TGCGCCAGCAGCCAAGGAAACTCAATAGCGGGAGTGCCAGATACGCAGTATTTT. The chain carries TRBV4-1 and TRBJ2-3; TRBD2 matches 9 bases. V shed 1 base and J 4 bases; nucleotides not matched to a gene: 12. CDR3 length: 18 amino acids. Germline V gene lookup returns CDR1 MGHRA and CDR2 YSYEKL.

This clone was detected once. The J gene is TRBJ2-7, the V gene TRBV7-6, with 11 bases aligning to TRBD1. J lost 3 bases, V lost 5 bases, and 6 bases had no gene match. CDR1 and CDR2 from the germline V gene are SGHVS and FNYEAQ. The length of the CDR3 is 15 residues. This CDR3 reads CASSPGTGGLYEQYF. CDR3 bases: TGTGCCAGCAGCCCCGGGACAGGGGGACTCTACGAGCAGTACTTC.

The chain uses TRBV7-2 and TRBJ1-4; TRBD1 matches 7 bases. This CDR3 spans 16 amino acids. Germline-derived CDR1 and CDR2 are SGHTA and FQGNSA. The ends lost 0 bases at V and 5 bases at J; junction bases unmatched: 6. CDR3 residues: CASSLASGQTNEKLFF. CDR3 coding DNA: TGTGCCAGCAGCTTAGCTTCGGGACAGACAAATGAAAAACTGTTTTTT.

V usage is TRBV6-1 and J usage is TRBJ2-2; 10 bases align to TRBD2. The ends lost 4 bases at V and 4 bases at J; junction bases unmatched: 3. The CDR3 runs 15 residues. Germline CDR1 reads MNHNS; CDR2 reads SASEGT. CDR3 sequence (DNA): TGTGCCAGCAGTGCTAGCGGGAGTGCCACCGGGGAGCTGTTTTTT. Translated: CASSASGSATGELFF.

The genes are TRBV28 and TRBJ1-1; D is perhaps TRBD1 (6 bases). The CDR3 runs to 14 residues. Germline loops: CDR1 MDHEN, CDR2 SYDVKM. Trimming took off 1 base at V and 6 bases at J, with 12 bases between the two ends. The CDR3, as DNA: TGTGCCAGCAGTTTATTCCAGGGGAGGGCTGAAGCTTTCTTT. This translates into CASSLFQGRAEAFF.

The gene calls are TRBV5-1 and TRBJ2-1; 10 bases are shared with TRBD2. CDR3 length: 19 residues. The germline CDR1 and CDR2 sequences are SGHRS and YFSETQ. The V segment lost 3 bases and the J segment 4 bases; nucleotides outside the gene matches: 16. In nucleotides, the CDR3 is TGCGCCAGCAGCTGGGGGGCTAGCGGGAGACCATCGGGGTACAATGAGCAGTTCTTC. It yields the protein CASSWGASGRPSGYNEQFF.

The chain employs TRBV5-4 and TRBJ2-1; D might be TRBD1 (6 bases). V gave up 4 bases and J gave up 0 bases, with 14 bases separating them. Germline V lookup: CDR1 SGHNT, CDR2 YYREEE (reference sequence). The CDR3 is 16 residues long. The CDR3 region has the DNA TGTGCCAGCAGCCATGAGGGACAAAGCTCCTACAATGAGCAGTTCTTC. It specifies CASSHEGQSSYNEQFF.

The CDR3 DNA sequence: TGTGCCAGCGGGGACAGATATAGCAATCAGCCCCAGCATTTT. Translated, it gives CASGDRYSNQPQHF. V is TRBV2 and J is TRBJ1-5; the match to TRBD1 covers 7 bases. V lost 8 bases to trimming and J lost 0 bases; unmatched junction nucleotides: 4. The CDR3 covers 14 residues. Germline CDR1 SNHLY, CDR2 FYNNEI.

The genes are TRBV28 and TRBJ2-5, with 14 bases matching TRBD2. Germline lookup yields CDR1 MDHEN and CDR2 SYDVKM. V shed 3 bases and J 6 bases; nucleotides not matched to a gene: 12. This CDR3 spans 18 amino acids. CDR3 sequence reads: CASSLIRGGTSGSKTQYF. Here the CDR3 DNA reads TGTGCCAGCAGTTTGATCAGGGGCGGGACTAGCGGGAGCAAGACCCAGTACTTC.

This chain joins TRBV29-1 and TRBJ1-2; tentative D call: TRBD1 (6 bases). The ends were cut back, 4 bases at V and 3 bases at J, with 9 bases in the middle. This CDR3 has 12 residues. Germline lookup yields CDR1 SQVTM and CDR2 ANQGSEA. The chain's CDR3 is CSVGDIDYGYTF. In DNA form, the CDR3 reads TGCAGCGTTGGGGACATTGACTATGGCTACACCTTC. The complete variable domain, with remaining parts taken from reference TRBV29-1 and TRBJ1-2, reads SAVISQKPSRDICQRGTSLTIQCQVDSQVTMMFWYRQQPGQSLTLIATANQGSEATYESGFVIDKFPISRPNLTFSTLTVSNMSPEDSSIYLCSVGDIDYGYTFGSGTRLTVV.

This clone was seen just once. Additional DNA sequences in this sample encode the identical CDR3. This sequence joins TRBV30 and TRBJ1-5, with D tentatively TRBD1 (5 bases). This CDR3 has 13 residues. The germline CDR1 and CDR2 sequences are GTSNPN and SVGIG (reference sequence). Trimming took 0 bases from V and 4 from J, leaving 7 bases between them. DNA for the CDR3: TGTGCCTGGAGTGTCCAGGGAAATCAGCCCCAGCATTTT. It encodes CAWSVQGNQPQHF. Using reference TRBV30 and TRBJ1-5 for the parts outside the CDR3, the full variable domain is SQTIHQWPATLVQPVGSPLSLECTVEGTSNPNLYWYRQAAGRGLQLLFYSVGIGQISSEVPQNLSASRPQDRQFILSSKKLLLSDSGFYLCAWSVQGNQPQHFGDGTRLSIL.

The chain is built from TRBV9 and TRBJ2-7; 8 nucleotides align to TRBD2. The germline gives CDR1 SGDLS, CDR2 YYNGEE. The CDR3 runs to 14 residues. The junction had 6 bases not matched to a gene; V was cut back by 3 bases and J by 4 bases. CDR3 protein: CASSAQRGGYEQYF. As DNA, the CDR3 is TGTGCCAGCAGCGCCCAACGCGGGGGGTACGAGCAGTACTTC.

The V gene is TRBV28, the J gene TRBJ1-4; D gene unclear. The CDR3 has 15 residues. CDR1 is MDHEN, CDR2 SYDVKM, per germline. Trimming stripped 2 bases from V and 6 bases from J, with 13 bases between. CDR3 sequence reads: CASSLGGLGYEKLFF. CDR3 coding DNA: TGTGCCAGCAGTTTAGGCGGATTGGGTTATGAAAAACTGTTTTTT.

V usage is TRBV28 and J usage is TRBJ2-7, with D possibly matching TRBD2 (6 bases). Germline V gene data show CDR1 as MDHEN and CDR2 as SYDVKM. CDR3 size: 11 residues. Between the trimmed V and J ends, which lost 11 bases and 3 bases, there was a span of 11 bases. The CDR3 spells CAAGTNYEQYF. CDR3 nucleotides: TGTGCCGCGGGAACCAACTACGAGCAGTACTTC.

The rearrangement links TRBV6-1 to TRBJ1-5; 9 nucleotides align to TRBD1. Germline-derived CDR1 and CDR2 are MNHNS and SASEGT. The length of the CDR3 is 15 residues. The junction had 7 bases not matched to a gene; V was cut back by 7 bases and J by 3 bases. CDR3 loop: CASTSRDRVNQPQHF. The DNA of the CDR3 is TGTGCCAGCACCAGCCGGGACAGGGTCAATCAGCCCCAGCATTTT.

This clone was observed once. One junction end disagrees with the germline gene, perhaps due to a read error. The chain has TRBV19 and TRBJ1-1, with 7 nucleotides matching TRBD1. The germline V gene has CDR1 LNHDA and CDR2 SQIVND (reference sequence). The CDR3 totals 11 residues. The CDR3 sequence: CASSIGTESYF. Written as DNA, the CDR3 is TGTGCCAGTAGTATTGGGACAGAGTCGTACTTT.

The CDR3 bases are TGTGCCTGGAGGCCCCAGATGAACACTGAAGCTTTCTTT. It translates to CAWRPQMNTEAFF. The chain is built from TRBV30 and TRBJ1-1; D is undetermined. The CDR3 spans 13 residues. V lost 3 bases to trimming and J lost 0 bases, with 8 bases between them. The germline CDR1 and CDR2 sequences are GTSNPN and SVGIG (reference sequence).

This chain connects TRBV29-1 to TRBJ1-2; D perhaps matches TRBD1 (6 bases). Germline CDR1 reads SQVTM; CDR2 reads ANQGSEA. CDR3 length: 13 amino acids. Trimming took 4 bases from V and 1 from J, leaving 10 bases between them. Here the CDR3 reads CSVAQGSNYGYTF. The CDR3 coding sequence is TGCAGCGTTGCTCAGGGGAGTAACTATGGCTACACCTTC.

The chain employs TRBV11-2 and TRBJ2-1, with D unclear. CDR3 size: 16 residues. The ends were cut back, 6 bases at V and 4 bases at J, with 19 bases in the middle. CDR1 and CDR2 (germline): SGHAT, FQNNGV. The CDR3 protein is CASSFSWAGQYNEQFF. CDR3 in DNA: TGTGCCAGCAGTTTCAGTTGGGCCGGCCAGTACAATGAGCAGTTCTTC.